This T cell receptor beta chain was profiled in a study of T cells after yellow fever vaccination. Study-level results: A weaker secondary response peaked on day 5, the primary on day 15. Booster samples showed a return of most primary-vaccination clones (approximately 96% CD4, 88% CD8).

MiXCR, run by TCRdb on the 5' RACE reads, gives a single entry per CDR3 protein. Seen here are about 630,000 distinct CDR3 sequences, roughly 12% observed once, and the top ten hold under 15%. J gave up 0 bases and V 3 bases, and 5 bases lay outside the gene matches. Germline V lookup: CDR1 SGHKS, CDR2 YYEKEE (reference sequence). The length of the CDR3 is 15 residues. In the case of this clonotype: Its antigen remains unknown.

The source material was PBMCs, sampled on the day of the yellow fever booster vaccination. This receptor was obtained from a man aged 25-45 years who received the YFV17D yellow fever vaccine. This chain links TRBV5-5 with TRBJ1-1; 7 bases map to TRBD1. Here the CDR3 DNA reads TGTGCCAGCAGCTCTTTACAGGGGATGAACACTGAAGCTTTCTTT. Amino acids: CASSSLQGMNTEAFF.